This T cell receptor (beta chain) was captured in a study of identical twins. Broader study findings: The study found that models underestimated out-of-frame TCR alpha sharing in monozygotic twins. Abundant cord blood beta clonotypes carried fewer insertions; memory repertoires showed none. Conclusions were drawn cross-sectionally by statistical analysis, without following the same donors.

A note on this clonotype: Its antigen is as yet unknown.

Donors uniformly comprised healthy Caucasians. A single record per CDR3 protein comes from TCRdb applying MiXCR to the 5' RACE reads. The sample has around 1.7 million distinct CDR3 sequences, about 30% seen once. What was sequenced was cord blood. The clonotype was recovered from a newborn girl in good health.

The DNA for the CDR3 is TGTGCCACCAGTGATTTTACCAGCGGGGAGCAGTTCTTC. Protein product: CATSDFTSGEQFF. V gene TRBV24-1 combines with J gene TRBJ2-1; the D gene is possibly TRBD2 (6 bases). The germline gives CDR1 KGHDR, CDR2 SFDVKD. Trimming stripped 1 base from V and 10 bases from J, with 10 bases between. This CDR3 has 13 residues.